This record covers a single T cell receptor beta chain. Its antigen is unidentified. This CDR3 spans 17 amino acids. Germline V gene lookup returns CDR1 MRHNA and CDR2 SNTAGT. V lost 2 bases, J lost 0 bases, and 5 bases stayed unmatched. The data are from a study of cytomegalovirus exposure and HLA in healthy donors. Study-wide results and limits: Analysis was carried out at a later point, and it linked a missense DCLRE1C variant to TCR beta V- and J-gene trimming.

With 60 Vbeta and 13 Jbeta primers, the PCR was carried out. The assay was immunoSEQ multiplex PCR, and TCRdb's table has in-frame clones only and misses some. The data contain approximately 120,000 clones, over 60% of them singletons. The J gene is TRBJ1-5, the V gene TRBV6-4; 9 bases line up with TRBD1. The receptor was derived from a female donor in good health and CMV-seronegative. Sequenced: PBMCs. The CDR3 spells CASSDPTGGDSNQPQHF. The CDR3 DNA follows: TGTGCCAGCAGTGACCCCACAGGGGGCGATAGCAATCAGCCCCAGCATTTT.